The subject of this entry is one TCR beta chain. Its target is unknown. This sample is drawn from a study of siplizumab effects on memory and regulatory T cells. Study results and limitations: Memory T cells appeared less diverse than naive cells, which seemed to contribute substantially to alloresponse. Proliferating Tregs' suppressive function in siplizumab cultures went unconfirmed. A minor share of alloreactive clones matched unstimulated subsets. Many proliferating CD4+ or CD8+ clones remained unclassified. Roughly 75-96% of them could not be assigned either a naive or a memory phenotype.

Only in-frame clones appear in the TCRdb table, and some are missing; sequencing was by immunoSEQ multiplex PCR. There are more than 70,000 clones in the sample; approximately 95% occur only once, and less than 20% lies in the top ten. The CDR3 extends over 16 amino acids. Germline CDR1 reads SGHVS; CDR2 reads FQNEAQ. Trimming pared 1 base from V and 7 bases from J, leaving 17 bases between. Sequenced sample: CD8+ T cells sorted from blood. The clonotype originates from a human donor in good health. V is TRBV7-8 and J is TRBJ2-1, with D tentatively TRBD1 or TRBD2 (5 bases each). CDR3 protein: CASSLGWGSEENEQFF. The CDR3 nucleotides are TGTGCCAGCAGCTTAGGCTGGGGGAGTGAAGAGAATGAGCAGTTCTTC.